These 9 T cell receptor beta chains originate from one sample sequenced in a study of control samples from healthy donors and cancer patients. TCRdb keeps only in-frame clones here, not all; method: immunoSEQ multiplex PCR. The sample contains about 60,000 clones, approximately 88% of which appear only once. Specimen: blood. Receptors originate from a man aged 50 to 59 in good health.

The rearrangement links TRBV6-4 to TRBJ2-1, with D possibly matching TRBD2 (5 bases). CDR3 size: 16 residues. Germline CDR1 reads MRHNA; CDR2 reads SNTAGT. Trimming took off 4 bases at V and 0 bases at J, with 13 bases between the two ends. Written as DNA, the CDR3 is TGTGCCAGCAGTGCATCACTAGGGAGCTCCTACAATGAGCAGTTCTTC. Residues: CASSASLGSSYNEQFF.

This chain links TRBV12-3 or TRBV12-4 with TRBJ2-3; D ambiguous. This CDR3 region has 13 residues. The germline V and J ends were trimmed by 2 bases and 2 bases, with 5 bases remaining between them. In nucleotides, the CDR3 is TGTGCCAGCAGTTTATGGTCCACAGATACGCAGTATTTT. This sequence encodes CASSLWSTDTQYF.

V and J are TRBV5-4 and TRBJ2-1, with 10 nucleotides matching TRBD2. J gave up 10 bases and V 0 bases, and 10 bases lay outside the gene matches. CDR1 and CDR2 from the germline V gene are SGHNT and YYREEE (reference sequence). The CDR3 runs 16 residues. CDR3 coding DNA: TGTGCCAGCAGCTTGGCCACGACTAGCGGGTCAGGCGAGCAGTTCTTC. Its protein product is CASSLATTSGSGEQFF. Full variable domain (outside the CDR3, taken from reference TRBV5-4 and TRBJ2-1): ETGVTQSPTHLIKTRGQQVTLRCSSQSGHNTVSWYQQALGQGPQFIFQYYREEENGRGNFPPRFSGLQFPNYSSELNVNALELDDSALYLCASSLATTSGSGEQFFGPGTRLTVL.

This chain uses TRBV9 with TRBJ1-1, with D hard to call. Germline V gene lookup returns CDR1 SGDLS and CDR2 YYNGEE. CDR3 length equals 13 residues. V lost 4 bases, J lost 1 base, and 8 bases lay in between. DNA of the CDR3: TGTGCCAGCAGCCAACAACAGAACACTGAAGCTTTCTTT. Protein product: CASSQQQNTEAFF.

The chain combines TRBV2 with TRBJ1-5, with a possible D match to TRBD1 (6 bases). Germline loops: CDR1 SNHLY, CDR2 FYNNEI. The germline V and J ends were trimmed by 9 bases and 5 bases, with 14 bases remaining between them. The CDR3 extends over 13 amino acids. This CDR3 reads CASKRQADQPQHF. CDR3 DNA sequence: TGTGCCAGTAAGCGACAGGCAGATCAGCCCCAGCATTTT.

The gene calls are TRBV27 and TRBJ2-7; 8 bases are shared with TRBD1. The CDR3 covers 15 residues. Germline assignment: CDR1 MNHEY and CDR2 SMNVEV (reference sequence). The J segment lost 2 bases and the V segment lost 5 bases, leaving 8 bases of the junction unmatched. CDR3 protein: CASSPWTGKTYEQYF. The DNA of the CDR3 is TGTGCCAGCAGTCCCTGGACAGGGAAGACCTACGAGCAGTACTTC.

The chain joins TRBV5-3 to TRBJ1-5; D is undetermined. TRBV5-3 is known as an ORF, though its function is uncertain. The V gene lost 0 bases and the J gene lost 0 bases, with 10 bases spanning the gap. This CDR3 region has 16 residues. CDR3 nucleotides: TGTGCCAGAAGCTTGGAACGGACCGATAGCAATCAGCCCCAGCATTTT. Translating it yields CARSLERTDSNQPQHF.

This sequence joins TRBV13 and TRBJ2-7; D not resolved. Per the germline V gene, CDR1 is PRHDT and CDR2 is FYEKMQ (reference sequence). Trimming pared 4 bases from V and 2 bases from J, leaving 6 bases between. This CDR3 region has 12 residues. The CDR3 DNA is TGTGCCAGCAGCTCCCGAACCTACGAGCAGTACTTC. As protein: CASSSRTYEQYF.

This chain uses TRBV27 with TRBJ1-1; D unresolved. V gave up 4 bases and J gave up 4 bases, with 7 bases separating them. The CDR3 has 12 residues. Germline V gene lookup returns CDR1 MNHEY and CDR2 SMNVEV (reference sequence). The DNA of the CDR3 is TGTGCCAGCAGTTCCCTAAGCACTGAAGCTTTCTTT. Protein: CASSSLSTEAFF.